The present entry profiles one TCR beta chain with its context. Its antigen is currently unknown. This CDR3 is built from 15 residues. Looked up from germline, CDR1 is LNHDA and CDR2 is SQIVND (reference sequence). Trimming stripped 7 bases from V and 1 base from J, with 16 bases between. The investigators amplified TCR beta CDR3 regions from RNA transcripts. During a first-round RT-PCR of the TCR CDR3, the HTBI primer set was used. MiXCR, applied by TCRdb to the multiplex PCR reads, yields one record per CDR3 protein. The repertoire consists of about 840,000 distinct CDR3 sequences, with over 35% occurring once and the leading ten covering over 8%. The sample originates from a study of T cells in Graves' hyperthyroidism and ophthalmopathy. Study-wide results and caveats: Most thyroid clonotypes with frequency above 0.001 were detected in blood.

Each diagnosis was grounded in clinical symptoms, serum thyroxine and TRAb, thyroid ultrasound, and orbital computed tomography. Material for sequencing was blood. The chain has TRBV19 and TRBJ1-1, with D unresolved. The TCR comes from a man younger than 35 with Graves' hyperthyroidism. Here the CDR3 DNA reads TGTGCCAGTACTTATTTGGCGGCTACGAACACTGAAGCTTTCTTT. Translating it yields CASTYLAATNTEAFF.